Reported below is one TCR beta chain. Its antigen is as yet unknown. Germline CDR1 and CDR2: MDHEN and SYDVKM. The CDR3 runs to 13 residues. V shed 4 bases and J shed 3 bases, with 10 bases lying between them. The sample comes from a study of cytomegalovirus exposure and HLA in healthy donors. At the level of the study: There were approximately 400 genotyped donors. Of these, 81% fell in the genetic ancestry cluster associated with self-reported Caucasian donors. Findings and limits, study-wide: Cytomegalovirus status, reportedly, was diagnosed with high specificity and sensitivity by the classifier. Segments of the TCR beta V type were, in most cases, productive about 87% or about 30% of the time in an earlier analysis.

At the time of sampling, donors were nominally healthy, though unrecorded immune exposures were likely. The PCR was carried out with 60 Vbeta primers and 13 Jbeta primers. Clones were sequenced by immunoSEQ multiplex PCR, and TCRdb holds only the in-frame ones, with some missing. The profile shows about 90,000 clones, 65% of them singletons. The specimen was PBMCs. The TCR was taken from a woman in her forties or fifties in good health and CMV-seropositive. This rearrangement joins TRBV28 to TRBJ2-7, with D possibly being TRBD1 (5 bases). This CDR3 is CASSSGHRYEQYF. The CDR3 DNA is TGTGCCAGCAGTTCAGGACATCGCTACGAGCAGTACTTC.